Following are 3 T cell receptor beta chains from one sample sequenced in a study of beta chain features in type 1 diabetes. General observations from the study: Shorter TCRB CDR3s, moderately but significantly so, marked every one of the four CD4+ subsets in Type 1 diabetes patients.

The sequenced template was cDNA made from the entire isolated RNA. Produced via immunoSEQ multiplex PCR; TCRdb's table is partial and in-frame only. The data show approximately 120,000 clones, roughly 17% seen once. Their cognate antigens are unknown. Sequencing was carried out using central memory CD4+ T cells from blood. The source of these receptors is a young man with type 1 diabetes.

This clone was observed a few times. The chain combines TRBV5-1 with TRBJ2-3; D call uncertain. Trimming stripped 0 bases from V and 1 base from J, with 6 bases between. Germline V gives CDR1 SGHRS, CDR2 YFSETQ. This CDR3 spans 14 amino acids. CDR3 nucleotide sequence: TGCGCCAGCAGCTTGGCGTGGGGCACAGATACGCAGTATTTT. It codes for CASSLAWGTDTQYF.

This clone was observed a few times. Other DNA variants within this sample encode the same CDR3. This chain connects TRBV29-1 to TRBJ1-6; weak D call: TRBD1 (6 bases). V shed 4 bases and J shed 9 bases, with 16 bases lying between them. This CDR3 has 14 amino acids. Looked up from germline, CDR1 is SQVTM and CDR2 is ANQGSEA. DNA of the CDR3: TGCAGCGTTGGGTGGGGACAAGAAGGTTCACCCCTCCACTTT. Protein product: CSVGWGQEGSPLHF.

V is TRBV25-1 and J is TRBJ1-2; D gene uncertain. Germline values: CDR1 MGHDK, CDR2 SYGVNS. The germline V and J ends were trimmed by 7 bases and 6 bases, with 18 bases remaining between them. This CDR3 contains 14 residues. The DNA of the CDR3 is TGTGCCAGCACTCATCCTTTCGACGCGGATGGCTACACCTTC. The encoded protein is CASTHPFDADGYTF.